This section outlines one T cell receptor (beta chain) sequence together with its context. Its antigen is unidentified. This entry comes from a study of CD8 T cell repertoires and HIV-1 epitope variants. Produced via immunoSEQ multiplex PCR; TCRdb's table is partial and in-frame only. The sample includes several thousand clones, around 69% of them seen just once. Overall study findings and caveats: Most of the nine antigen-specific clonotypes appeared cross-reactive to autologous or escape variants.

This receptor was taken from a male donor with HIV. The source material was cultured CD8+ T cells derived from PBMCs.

The CDR3 DNA follows: TGTGCCAGCAGTTACTCCAACACTGAAGCTTTCTTT. Protein: CASSYSNTEAFF. The rearrangement joins TRBV6-5 to TRBJ1-1; no clear D. Germline lookup yields CDR1 MNHEY and CDR2 SVGAGI. There are 12 residues in the CDR3. The ends were cut back, 0 bases at V and 2 bases at J, with 1 base in the middle.